This is a list of T cell receptor beta chains from one sample in a study of T cells in localized non-small cell lung cancer. The repertoire was sequenced with immunoSEQ multiplex PCR; TCRdb's copy has only in-frame clones and lacks some. The table has around 4,400 clones, 34% seen once; the top ten hold about a sixth. This specimen consisted of lung tumor tissue, obtained before any cancer treatment. These TCRs come from a man aged 35 to 70 with stage II squamous cell lung carcinoma. The CDR3 runs from the conserved cysteine through the conserved F or W. D genes are given only for firm matches. Rows may omit the clone size; those that give it use once, few, many or a size class.

J gene: TRBJ1-1
D gene: .
V gene: TRBV6-8
clone size: .
CDR3 DNA: TGTGCCAGCAGTTACCAGGACAAGGGAGAAGCTTTCTTT
CDR3 protein: CASSYQDKGEAFF

J gene: TRBJ2-3
D gene: TRBD2
V gene: TRBV19
clone size: .
CDR3 DNA: TGTGCCAGTACCATGGGGGGGAAAATCACAGATACGCAGTATTTT
CDR3 protein: CASTMGGKITDTQYF

J gene: TRBJ2-2
D gene: TRBD1
V gene: TRBV30
clone size: .
CDR3 DNA: TGTGCCTGGAGACTCCCGGGACAGGGACCCACCGGGGAGCTGTTTTTT
CDR3 protein: CAWRLPGQGPTGELFF

J gene: TRBJ1-2
D gene: .
V gene: TRBV30
clone size: .
CDR3 DNA: TGTGCCTGGAGTGGGGGGACCTATGGCTACACCTTC
CDR3 protein: CAWSGGTYGYTF

J gene: TRBJ2-2
D gene: TRBD1
V gene: TRBV4-1
clone size: medium-sized
CDR3 DNA: TGCGCCAGCAGCCAAGATTACCAGGGGGCTAACACCGGGGAGCTGTTTTTT
CDR3 protein: CASSQDYQGANTGELFF

J gene: TRBJ2-7
D gene: .
V gene: TRBV5-1
clone size: .
CDR3 DNA: TGCGCCAGCAGCCGTGACAGACCGAGACCCTACGAGCAGTACTTC
CDR3 protein: CASSRDRPRPYEQYF

J gene: TRBJ2-1
D gene: .
V gene: TRBV4-1
clone size: .
CDR3 DNA: TGCGCCAGCAGCCAAGTCCGAACCGGGACTCCGCCTTGGGAGCAGTTCTTC
CDR3 protein: CASSQVRTGTPPWEQFF

J gene: TRBJ2-7
D gene: .
V gene: TRBV19
clone size: few
CDR3 DNA: TGTGCCAGTAGTGGTGGGTATGGCGAGCAGTACTTC
CDR3 protein: CASSGGYGEQYF

J gene: TRBJ2-2
D gene: .
V gene: TRBV9
clone size: .
CDR3 DNA: TGTGCCAGCGCCCCCCCCGCCGGGGAGCTGTTTTTT
CDR3 protein: CASAPPAGELFF

J gene: TRBJ2-1
D gene: TRBD2
V gene: TRBV25-1
clone size: .
CDR3 DNA: TGTGCCAGCAGTGATTGGTCTAGCGGGTACAATGAGCAGTTCTTC
CDR3 protein: CASSDWSSGYNEQFF

J gene: TRBJ1-1
D gene: TRBD1
V gene: TRBV11-3
clone size: few
CDR3 DNA: TGTGCCAGCAGCTTGGCCTTTTGGACAGGACAGAACACTGAAGCTTTCTTT
CDR3 protein: CASSLAFWTGQNTEAFF

J gene: TRBJ1-6
D gene: TRBD1
V gene: TRBV6-8
clone size: medium-sized
CDR3 DNA: TGTGCCAGCAGTTACTCGCGGGACAGGGGGCCTGATTCACCCCTCCACTTT
CDR3 protein: CASSYSRDRGPDSPLHF

J gene: TRBJ1-1
D gene: .
V gene: TRBV29-1
clone size: .
CDR3 DNA: TGCAGCGTTGGGGGATTTCAGGGGAGGACTGAAGCTTTCTTT
CDR3 protein: CSVGGFQGRTEAFF

J gene: TRBJ2-5
D gene: .
V gene: TRBV9
clone size: .
CDR3 DNA: TGTGCCAGCAGCTTGGGTCACCAGGGAGAGACCCAGTACTTC
CDR3 protein: CASSLGHQGETQYF

J gene: TRBJ2-5
D gene: .
V gene: TRBV23-1
clone size: few
CDR3 DNA: TGCGCCAGCGGAACGACAGTTCAAGAGACCCAGTACTTC
CDR3 protein: CASGTTVQETQYF

J gene: TRBJ1-4
D gene: TRBD1
V gene: TRBV19
clone size: few
CDR3 DNA: TGTGCCAGTATCGGGGGGGGACAGCTAAAAGCTAATGAAAAACTGTTTTTT
CDR3 protein: CASIGGGQLKANEKLFF

J gene: TRBJ2-5
D gene: .
V gene: TRBV6-8
clone size: .
CDR3 DNA: TGTGCCAGCAGAGGAGTCGGCAAAGGAGAGACCCAGTACTTC
CDR3 protein: CASRGVGKGETQYF

J gene: TRBJ2-1
D gene: .
V gene: TRBV15
clone size: .
CDR3 DNA: TGTGCCACCAGCAGACCCCGGGGAGGCTTCTCCCCCCTTCCCAACAATGAGCAGTTCTTC
CDR3 protein: CATSRPRGGFSPLPNNEQFF

J gene: TRBJ2-6
D gene: .
V gene: TRBV10-2
clone size: .
CDR3 DNA: TGCGCCAGCATATCGAGACAGGTTTTCTCTGGGGCCAACGTCCTGACTTTC
CDR3 protein: CASISRQVFSGANVLTF

J gene: TRBJ2-7
D gene: TRBD1
V gene: TRBV5-1
clone size: .
CDR3 DNA: TGCGCCAGCAGCCGAGTTACAGGGGCATCAACCTACGAGCAGTACTTC
CDR3 protein: CASSRVTGASTYEQYF

J gene: TRBJ2-7
D gene: .
V gene: TRBV12-5
clone size: .
CDR3 DNA: TGTGCTAGTGGTTTGGGCTCTACCCCCTACGAGCAGTACTTC
CDR3 protein: CASGLGSTPYEQYF

J gene: TRBJ2-3
D gene: .
V gene: TRBV14
clone size: large
CDR3 DNA: TGTGCCAGCAGCCGTACAGGGACCACAGATACGCAGTATTTT
CDR3 protein: CASSRTGTTDTQYF

J gene: TRBJ2-1
D gene: TRBD2
V gene: TRBV7-8
clone size: .
CDR3 DNA: TGTGCCAGCAGTACTAGCGGACTAAATGAGCAGTTCTTC
CDR3 protein: CASSTSGLNEQFF

J gene: TRBJ2-2
D gene: TRBD1
V gene: TRBV18
clone size: .
CDR3 DNA: TGTGCCAGCTCAACCGACAGGGGGCGGAACACCGGGGAGCTGTTTTTT
CDR3 protein: CASSTDRGRNTGELFF

J gene: TRBJ1-1
D gene: .
V gene: TRBV30
clone size: .
CDR3 DNA: TGTGCCTGGCGGCGCGGGGACACTGAAGCTTTCTTT
CDR3 protein: CAWRRGDTEAFF

J gene: TRBJ1-2
D gene: .
V gene: TRBV11-3
clone size: medium-sized
CDR3 DNA: TGTGCCAGCAGCTTATTGGCAGGGTGGCACTATGGCTACACCTTC
CDR3 protein: CASSLLAGWHYGYTF

J gene: TRBJ2-7
D gene: TRBD2
V gene: TRBV29-1
clone size: .
CDR3 DNA: TGCAGCGTTTGGGGGGGGACTAGCGGGAGGGATGCGTACGAGCAGTACTTC
CDR3 protein: CSVWGGTSGRDAYEQYF

J gene: TRBJ2-1
D gene: TRBD2
V gene: TRBV19
clone size: .
CDR3 DNA: TGTGCCAGTAGCCTAGCGGGACGAGGAAATGAGCAGTTCTTC
CDR3 protein: CASSLAGRGNEQFF

J gene: TRBJ2-5
D gene: TRBD1
V gene: TRBV30
clone size: .
CDR3 DNA: TGTGCCTGGAGGACAGGGAACCACCAAGAGACCCAGTACTTC
CDR3 protein: CAWRTGNHQETQYF

J gene: TRBJ1-6
D gene: .
V gene: TRBV30
clone size: few
CDR3 DNA: TGTGCCTGGACGCCAAGCTCCTATAATTCACCCCTCCACTTT
CDR3 protein: CAWTPSSYNSPLHF

J gene: TRBJ2-7
D gene: TRBD2
V gene: TRBV19
clone size: few
CDR3 DNA: TGTGCCAGTAGTATAGTAGGACTAGCGGGAGCCCCCTCCTACGAGCAGTACTTC
CDR3 protein: CASSIVGLAGAPSYEQYF

J gene: TRBJ2-1
D gene: TRBD2
V gene: TRBV28
clone size: .
CDR3 DNA: TGTGCCAGCTCAGGGACTAGCGGGGGGGCCCTATTCTTC
CDR3 protein: CASSGTSGGALFF

J gene: TRBJ1-2
D gene: .
V gene: TRBV2
clone size: .
CDR3 DNA: TGTGCCAGCAGAGCCGGGACGATCGGCTACACCTTC
CDR3 protein: CASRAGTIGYTF